This TCR beta chain comes out of a study of naive and memory T cell subsets. Two oligonucleotides, mixed equimolar, formed the beta constant-region primer covering TRBC1 and TRBC2. The cDNA 3' end received a ligated single-stranded oligonucleotide carrying the SP2 primer and a 12-nucleotide UMI. TCRdb called the UMI-ligation and nested PCR reads again in MiXCR, with one record for every CDR3 protein. Seen here are 150,000 or so distinct CDR3 sequences, about 17% observed once, and the top ten hold around 0.14%. Four subsets defined by CD45RA and CD27 were sorted after CD3, CD4, CD8 and live/dead staining. CDR3 length: 14 amino acids. V was pared by 7 bases and J by 3 bases, with 13 bases between. CDR1 is KGHDR and CDR2 is SFDVKD in the germline V gene. In the case of this clonotype: Its specificity is not known.

Study results and limitations: Activation and differentiation may alter RNA-based TCR counts.

The sample taken for sequencing was naive CD4+ T cells from blood. The rearrangement joins TRBV24-1 to TRBJ2-3; no reliable D call. This TCR came from a human donor in good health. The CDR3 sequence is CATSETGRTDTQYF. The CDR3 DNA follows: TGTGCCACCAGCGAAACCGGACGGACAGATACGCAGTATTTT.